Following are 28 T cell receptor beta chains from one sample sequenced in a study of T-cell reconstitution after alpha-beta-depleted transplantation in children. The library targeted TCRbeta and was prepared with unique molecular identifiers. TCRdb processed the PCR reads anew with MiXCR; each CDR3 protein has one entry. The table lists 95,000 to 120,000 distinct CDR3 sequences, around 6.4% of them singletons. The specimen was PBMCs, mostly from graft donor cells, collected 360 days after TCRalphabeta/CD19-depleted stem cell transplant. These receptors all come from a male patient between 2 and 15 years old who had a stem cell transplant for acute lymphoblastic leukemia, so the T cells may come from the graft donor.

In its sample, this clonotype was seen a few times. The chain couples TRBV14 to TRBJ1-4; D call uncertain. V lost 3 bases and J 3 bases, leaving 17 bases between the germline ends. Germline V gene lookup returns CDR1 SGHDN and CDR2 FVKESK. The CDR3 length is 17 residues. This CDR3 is CASSQWLTSTPNEKLFF. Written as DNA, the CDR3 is TGTGCCAGCAGCCAGTGGCTGACGTCCACCCCTAATGAAAAACTGTTTTTT.

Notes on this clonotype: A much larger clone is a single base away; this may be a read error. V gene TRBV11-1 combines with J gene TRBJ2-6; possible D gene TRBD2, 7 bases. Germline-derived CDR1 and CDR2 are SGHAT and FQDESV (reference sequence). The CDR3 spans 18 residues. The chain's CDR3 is CAISLTGRALSGANVLTF. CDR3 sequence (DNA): TGTGCCATCAGCTTAACAGGGAGGGCGTTATCTGGGGCCAACGTCCTGACTTTC.

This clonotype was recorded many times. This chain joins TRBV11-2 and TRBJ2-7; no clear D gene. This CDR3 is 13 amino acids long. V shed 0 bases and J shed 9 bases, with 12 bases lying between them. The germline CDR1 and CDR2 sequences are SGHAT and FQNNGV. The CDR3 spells CASSLEPAFGQYF. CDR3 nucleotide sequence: TGTGCCAGCAGCTTAGAGCCTGCCTTTGGGCAGTACTTC.

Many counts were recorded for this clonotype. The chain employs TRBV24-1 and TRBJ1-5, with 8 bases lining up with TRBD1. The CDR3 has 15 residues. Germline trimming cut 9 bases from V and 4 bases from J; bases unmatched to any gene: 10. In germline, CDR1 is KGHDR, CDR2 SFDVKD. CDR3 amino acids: CATSDREGRNQPQHF. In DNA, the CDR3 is TGTGCCACCTCGGACAGGGAGGGCCGAAATCAGCCCCAGCATTTT.

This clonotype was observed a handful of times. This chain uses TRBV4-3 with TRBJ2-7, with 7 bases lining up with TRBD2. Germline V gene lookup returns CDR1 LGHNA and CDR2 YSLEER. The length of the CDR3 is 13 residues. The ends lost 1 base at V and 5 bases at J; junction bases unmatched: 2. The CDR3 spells CASSQGGRDEQYF. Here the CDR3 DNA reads TGCGCCAGCAGCCAAGGAGGGAGGGACGAGCAGTACTTC.

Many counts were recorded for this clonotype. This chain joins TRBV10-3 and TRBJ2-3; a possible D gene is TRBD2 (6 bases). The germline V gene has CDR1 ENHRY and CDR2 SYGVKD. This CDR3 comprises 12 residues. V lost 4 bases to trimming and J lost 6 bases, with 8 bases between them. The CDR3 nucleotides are TGTGCCATCAGTGGGGGGGAGGATACGCAGTATTTT. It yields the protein CAISGGEDTQYF.

The CDR3 loop reads CASSPWAPLAAIHNEQFF. In nucleotides, the CDR3 is TGCGCCAGCAGCCCCTGGGCCCCACTAGCCGCCATACACAATGAGCAGTTCTTC. The chain has TRBV4-1 and TRBJ2-1, with D possibly matching TRBD2 (6 bases). Trimming took 4 bases from V and 5 from J, leaving 24 bases between them. CDR1 MGHRA and CDR2 YSYEKL come from the germline V gene. This CDR3 comprises 18 residues.

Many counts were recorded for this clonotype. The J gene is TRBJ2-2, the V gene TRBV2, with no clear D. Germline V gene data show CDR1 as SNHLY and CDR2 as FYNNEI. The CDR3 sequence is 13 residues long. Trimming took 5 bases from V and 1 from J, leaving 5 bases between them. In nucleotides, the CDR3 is TGTGCCAGCAGTAATCAGAACACCGGGGAGCTGTTTTTT. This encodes CASSNQNTGELFF. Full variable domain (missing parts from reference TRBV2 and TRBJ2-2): EPEVTQTPSHQVTQMGQEVILRCVPISNHLYFYWYRQILGQKVEFLVSFYNNEISEKSEIFDDQFSVERPDGSNFTLKIRSTKLEDSAMYFCASSNQNTGELFFGEGSRLTVL.

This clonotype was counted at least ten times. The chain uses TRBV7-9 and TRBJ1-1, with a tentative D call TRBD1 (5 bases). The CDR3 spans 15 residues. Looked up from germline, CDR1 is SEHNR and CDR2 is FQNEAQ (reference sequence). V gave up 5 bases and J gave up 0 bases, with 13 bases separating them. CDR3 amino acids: CASSVGQGLNTEAFF. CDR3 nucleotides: TGTGCCAGCAGCGTAGGGCAGGGTTTGAACACTGAAGCTTTCTTT.

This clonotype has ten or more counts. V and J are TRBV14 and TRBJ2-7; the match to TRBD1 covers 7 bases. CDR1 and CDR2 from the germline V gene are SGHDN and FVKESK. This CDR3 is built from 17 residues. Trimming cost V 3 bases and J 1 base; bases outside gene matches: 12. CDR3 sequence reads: CASSHVFWDRLSYEQYF. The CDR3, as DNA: TGTGCCAGCAGCCATGTTTTCTGGGACAGACTTTCCTACGAGCAGTACTTC.

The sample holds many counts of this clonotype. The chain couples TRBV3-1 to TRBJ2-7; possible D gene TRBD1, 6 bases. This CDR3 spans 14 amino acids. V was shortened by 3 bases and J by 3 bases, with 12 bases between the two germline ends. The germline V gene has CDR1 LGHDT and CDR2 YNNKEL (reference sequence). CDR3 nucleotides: TGTGCCAGCAGCCAGGGGGACACCGGCTACGAGCAGTACTTC. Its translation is CASSQGDTGYEQYF.

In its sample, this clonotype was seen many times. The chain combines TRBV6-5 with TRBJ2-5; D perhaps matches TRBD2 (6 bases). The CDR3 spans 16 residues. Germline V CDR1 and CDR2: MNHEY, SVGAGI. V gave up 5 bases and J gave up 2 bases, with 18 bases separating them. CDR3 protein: CASSNLGPGEQETQYF. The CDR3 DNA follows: TGTGCCAGCAGTAACTTAGGGCCGGGGGAACAAGAGACCCAGTACTTC.

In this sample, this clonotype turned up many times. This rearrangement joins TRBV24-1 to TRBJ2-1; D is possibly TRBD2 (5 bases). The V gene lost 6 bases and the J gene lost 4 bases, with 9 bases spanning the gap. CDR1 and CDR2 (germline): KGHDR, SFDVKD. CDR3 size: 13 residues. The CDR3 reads CATSIRGYNEQFF. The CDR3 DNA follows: TGTGCCACCAGTATTCGGGGTTACAATGAGCAGTTCTTC.

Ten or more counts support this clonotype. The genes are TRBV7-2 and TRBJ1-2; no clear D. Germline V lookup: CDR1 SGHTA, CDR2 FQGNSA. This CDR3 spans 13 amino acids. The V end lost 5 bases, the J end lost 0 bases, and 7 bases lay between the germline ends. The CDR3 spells CASSASTNYGYTF. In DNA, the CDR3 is TGTGCCAGCAGCGCCTCAACTAACTATGGCTACACCTTC.

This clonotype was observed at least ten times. The CDR3 spells CASSFRPLGLAGISDTQYF. CDR3 coding DNA: TGTGCCAGCAGTTTCCGGCCGTTGGGACTAGCGGGGATTTCAGATACGCAGTATTTT. V usage is TRBV28 and J usage is TRBJ2-3; 13 bases match TRBD2. Looked up from germline, CDR1 is MDHEN and CDR2 is SYDVKM. With 3 bases clipped from V and 4 bases from J, the junction kept 13 bases outside the gene matches. The CDR3 consists of 19 residues.

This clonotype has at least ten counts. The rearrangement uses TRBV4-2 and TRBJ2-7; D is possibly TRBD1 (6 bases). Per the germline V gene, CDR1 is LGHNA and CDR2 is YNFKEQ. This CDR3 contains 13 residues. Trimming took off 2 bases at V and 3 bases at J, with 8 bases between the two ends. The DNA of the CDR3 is TGTGCCAGCAGCCAAAGGGGGAACTACGAGCAGTACTTC. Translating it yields CASSQRGNYEQYF.

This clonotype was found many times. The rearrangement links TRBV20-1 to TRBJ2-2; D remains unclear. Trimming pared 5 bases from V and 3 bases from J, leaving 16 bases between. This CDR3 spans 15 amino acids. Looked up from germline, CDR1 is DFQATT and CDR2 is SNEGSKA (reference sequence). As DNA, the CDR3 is TGCAGTGCTCAATTTCCCCAGAGGTACACCGGGGAGCTGTTTTTT. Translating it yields CSAQFPQRYTGELFF.

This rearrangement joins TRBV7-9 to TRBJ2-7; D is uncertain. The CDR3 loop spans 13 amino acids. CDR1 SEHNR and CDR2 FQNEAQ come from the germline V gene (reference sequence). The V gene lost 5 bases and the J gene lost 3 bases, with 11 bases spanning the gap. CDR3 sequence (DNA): TGTGCCAGCAGCCACCCGGGCGACTACGAGCAGTACTTC. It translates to CASSHPGDYEQYF.

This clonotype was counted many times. The CDR3 region is CSARERGVGRNSYNEQFF. DNA of the CDR3: TGCAGTGCTAGAGAGAGAGGGGTCGGGCGGAACTCCTACAATGAGCAGTTCTTC. The chain employs TRBV20-1 and TRBJ2-1, with D perhaps given as TRBD1 or TRBD2 (5 bases each). Germline V gives CDR1 DFQATT, CDR2 SNEGSKA (reference sequence). The CDR3 is made up of 18 amino acids. Trimming removed 0 bases from V and 0 bases from J, with 18 bases in between.

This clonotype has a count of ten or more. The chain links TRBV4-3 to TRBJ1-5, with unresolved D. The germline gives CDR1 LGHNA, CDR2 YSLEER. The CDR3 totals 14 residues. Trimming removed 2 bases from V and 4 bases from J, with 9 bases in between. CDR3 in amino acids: CASSQSRLNQPQHF. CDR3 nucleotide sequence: TGCGCCAGCAGCCAATCTCGACTTAATCAGCCCCAGCATTTT.

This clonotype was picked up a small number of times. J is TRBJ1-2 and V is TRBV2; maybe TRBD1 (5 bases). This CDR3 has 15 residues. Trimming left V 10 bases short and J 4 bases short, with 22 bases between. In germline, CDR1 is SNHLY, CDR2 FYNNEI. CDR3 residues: CATNAGGRVGYGYTF. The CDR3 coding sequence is TGTGCCACCAATGCCGGAGGCAGGGTGGGCTATGGCTACACCTTC. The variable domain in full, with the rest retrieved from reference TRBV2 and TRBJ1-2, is EPEVTQTPSHQVTQMGQEVILRCVPISNHLYFYWYRQILGQKVEFLVSFYNNEISEKSEIFDDQFSVERPDGSNFTLKIRSTKLEDSAMYFCATNAGGRVGYGYTFGSGTRLTVV.

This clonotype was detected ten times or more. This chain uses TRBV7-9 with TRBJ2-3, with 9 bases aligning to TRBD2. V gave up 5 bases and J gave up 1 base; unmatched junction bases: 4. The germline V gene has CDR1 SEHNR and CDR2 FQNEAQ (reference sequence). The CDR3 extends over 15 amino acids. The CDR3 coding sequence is TGTGCCAGCAGCGCCCCTAGCGGGGGCACAGATACGCAGTATTTT. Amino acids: CASSAPSGGTDTQYF. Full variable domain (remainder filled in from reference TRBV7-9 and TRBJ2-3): DTGVSQNPRHKITKRGQNVTFRCDPISEHNRLYWYRQTLGQGPEFLTYFQNEAQLEKSRLLSDRFSAERPKGSFSTLEIQRTEQGDSAMYLCASSAPSGGTDTQYFGPGTRLTVL.

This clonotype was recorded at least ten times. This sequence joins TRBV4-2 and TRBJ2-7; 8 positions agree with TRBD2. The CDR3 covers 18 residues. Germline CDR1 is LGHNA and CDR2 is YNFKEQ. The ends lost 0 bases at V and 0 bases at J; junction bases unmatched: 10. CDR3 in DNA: TGTGCCAGCAGCCAAGATTGGACTAGCTCAAGAAGCTCCTACGAGCAGTACTTC. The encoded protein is CASSQDWTSSRSSYEQYF.

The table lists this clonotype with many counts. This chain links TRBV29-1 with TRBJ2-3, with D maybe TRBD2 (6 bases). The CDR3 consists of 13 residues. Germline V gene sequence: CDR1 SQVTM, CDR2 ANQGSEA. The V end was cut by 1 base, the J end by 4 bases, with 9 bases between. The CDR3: CSVEAASADTQYF. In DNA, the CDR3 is TGCAGCGTTGAAGCTGCTAGCGCAGATACGCAGTATTTT.

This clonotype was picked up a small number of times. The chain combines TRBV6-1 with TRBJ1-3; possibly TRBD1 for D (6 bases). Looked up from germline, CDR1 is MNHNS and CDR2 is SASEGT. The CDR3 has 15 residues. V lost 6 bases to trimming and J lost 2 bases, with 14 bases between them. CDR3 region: CASSTDRLTGNTIYF. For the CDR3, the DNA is TGTGCCAGCAGCACCGACAGGCTTACTGGAAACACCATATATTTT.

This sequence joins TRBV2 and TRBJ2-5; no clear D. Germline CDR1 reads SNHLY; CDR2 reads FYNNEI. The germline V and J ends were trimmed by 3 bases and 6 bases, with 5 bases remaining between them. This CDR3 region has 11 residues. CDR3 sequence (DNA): TGTGCCAGCAGTGAGGGAAAGACCCAGTACTTC. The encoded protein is CASSEGKTQYF.

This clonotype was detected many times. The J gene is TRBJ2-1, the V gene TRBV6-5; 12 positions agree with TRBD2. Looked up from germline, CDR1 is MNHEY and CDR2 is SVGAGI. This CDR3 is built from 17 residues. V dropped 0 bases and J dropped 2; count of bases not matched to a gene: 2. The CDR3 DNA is TGTGCCAGCAGTTACTCCTGGACTAGCGGGACCTACAATGAGCAGTTCTTC. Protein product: CASSYSWTSGTYNEQFF.

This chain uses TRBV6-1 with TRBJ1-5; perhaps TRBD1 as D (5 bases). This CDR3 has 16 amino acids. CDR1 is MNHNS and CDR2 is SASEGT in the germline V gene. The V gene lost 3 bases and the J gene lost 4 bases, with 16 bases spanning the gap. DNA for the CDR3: TGTGCCAGCAGTGAGCGAAGGGGAATGCTTAATCAGCCCCAGCATTTT. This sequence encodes CASSERRGMLNQPQHF.